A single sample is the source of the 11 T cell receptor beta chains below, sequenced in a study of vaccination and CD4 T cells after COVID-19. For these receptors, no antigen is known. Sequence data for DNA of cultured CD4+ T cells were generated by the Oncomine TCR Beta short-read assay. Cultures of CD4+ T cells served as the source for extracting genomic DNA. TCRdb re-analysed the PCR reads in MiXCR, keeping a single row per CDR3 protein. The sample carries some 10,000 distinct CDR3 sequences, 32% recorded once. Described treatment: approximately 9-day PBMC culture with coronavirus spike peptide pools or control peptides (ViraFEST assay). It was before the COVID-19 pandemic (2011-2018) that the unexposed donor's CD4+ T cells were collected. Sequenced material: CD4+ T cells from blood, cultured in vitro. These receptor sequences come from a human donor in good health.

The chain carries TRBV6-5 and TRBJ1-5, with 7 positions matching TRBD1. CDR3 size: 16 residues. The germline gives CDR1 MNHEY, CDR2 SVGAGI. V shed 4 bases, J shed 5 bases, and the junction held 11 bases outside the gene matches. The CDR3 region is CASSSRKQGPDQPQHF. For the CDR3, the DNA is TGTGCCAGCAGTTCCAGAAAACAGGGGCCGGATCAGCCCCAGCATTTT.

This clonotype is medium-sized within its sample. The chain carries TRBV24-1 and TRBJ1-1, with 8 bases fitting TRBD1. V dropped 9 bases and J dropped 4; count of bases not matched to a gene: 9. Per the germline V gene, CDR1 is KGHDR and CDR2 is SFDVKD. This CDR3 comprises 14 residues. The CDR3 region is CATRGQGTGTEAFF. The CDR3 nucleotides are TGTGCCACCCGAGGACAGGGTACGGGCACTGAAGCTTTCTTT.

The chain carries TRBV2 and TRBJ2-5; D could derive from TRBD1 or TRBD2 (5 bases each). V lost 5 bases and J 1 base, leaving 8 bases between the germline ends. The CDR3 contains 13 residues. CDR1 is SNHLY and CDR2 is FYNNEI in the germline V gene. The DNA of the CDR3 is TGTGCCAGCAGTCCTGGGGGCCAAGAGACCCAGTACTTC. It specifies CASSPGGQETQYF.

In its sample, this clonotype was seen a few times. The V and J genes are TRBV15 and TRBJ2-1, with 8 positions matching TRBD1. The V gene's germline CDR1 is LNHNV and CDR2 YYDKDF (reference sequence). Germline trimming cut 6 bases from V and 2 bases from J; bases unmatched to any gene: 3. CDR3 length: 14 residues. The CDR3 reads CATRGQGTYNEQFF. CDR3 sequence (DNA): TGTGCCACCAGAGGACAGGGAACCTACAATGAGCAGTTCTTC. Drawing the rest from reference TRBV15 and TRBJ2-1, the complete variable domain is DAMVIQNPRYQVTQFGKPVTLSCSQTLNHNVMYWYQQKSSQAPKLLFHYYDKDFNNEADTPDNFQSRRPNTSFCFLDIRSPGLGDTAMYLCATRGQGTYNEQFFGPGTRLTVL.

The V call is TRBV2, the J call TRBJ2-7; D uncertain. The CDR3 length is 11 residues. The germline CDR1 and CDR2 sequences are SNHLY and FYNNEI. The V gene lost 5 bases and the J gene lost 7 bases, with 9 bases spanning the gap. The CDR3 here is CASSTVEEQYF. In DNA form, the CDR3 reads TGTGCCAGCAGTACGGTGGAGGAGCAGTACTTC.

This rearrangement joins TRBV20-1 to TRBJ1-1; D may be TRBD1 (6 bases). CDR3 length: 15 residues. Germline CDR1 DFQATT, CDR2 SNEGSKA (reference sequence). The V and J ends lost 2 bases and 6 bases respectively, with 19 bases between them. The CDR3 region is CSARSMGARGSEAFF. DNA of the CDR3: TGCAGTGCTAGATCCATGGGGGCGCGAGGCTCTGAAGCTTTCTTT.

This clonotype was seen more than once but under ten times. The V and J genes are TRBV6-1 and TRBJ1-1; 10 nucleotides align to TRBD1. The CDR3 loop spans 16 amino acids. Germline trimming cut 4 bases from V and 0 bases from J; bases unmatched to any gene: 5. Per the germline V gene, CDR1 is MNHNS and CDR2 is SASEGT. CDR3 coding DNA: TGTGCCAGCAGTGGGGCGGGACAGGGGATGAACACTGAAGCTTTCTTT. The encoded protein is CASSGAGQGMNTEAFF.

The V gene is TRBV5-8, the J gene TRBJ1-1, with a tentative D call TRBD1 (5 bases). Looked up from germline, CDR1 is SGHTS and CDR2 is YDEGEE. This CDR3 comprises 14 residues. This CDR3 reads CAAPNGGQFTEAFF. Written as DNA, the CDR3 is TGTGCAGCCCCCAACGGGGGTCAATTCACTGAAGCTTTCTTT.

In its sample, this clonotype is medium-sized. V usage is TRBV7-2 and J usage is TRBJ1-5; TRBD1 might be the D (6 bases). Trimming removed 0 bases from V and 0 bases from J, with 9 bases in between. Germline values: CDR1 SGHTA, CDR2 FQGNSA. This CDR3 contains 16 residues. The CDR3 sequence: CASSLAGRGSNQPQHF. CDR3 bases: TGTGCCAGCAGCTTAGCTGGCAGGGGTAGCAATCAGCCCCAGCATTTT.

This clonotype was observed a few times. CDR3 DNA: TGTGCCAGCAGTTTCATAGTCGCTAAGAACACTGAAGCTTTCTTT. Protein sequence: CASSFIVAKNTEAFF. This chain uses TRBV12-3 or TRBV12-4 with TRBJ1-1; D gene ambiguous. With 3 bases removed from V and 1 base from J, the gap between germline ends came to 12 bases. The CDR3 contains 15 residues.

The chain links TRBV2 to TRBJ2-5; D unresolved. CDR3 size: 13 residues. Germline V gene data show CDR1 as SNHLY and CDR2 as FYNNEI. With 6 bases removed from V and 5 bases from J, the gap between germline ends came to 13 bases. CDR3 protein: CASSRRPLETQYF. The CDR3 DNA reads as TGTGCCAGCAGCCGCAGGCCCTTGGAGACCCAGTACTTC.